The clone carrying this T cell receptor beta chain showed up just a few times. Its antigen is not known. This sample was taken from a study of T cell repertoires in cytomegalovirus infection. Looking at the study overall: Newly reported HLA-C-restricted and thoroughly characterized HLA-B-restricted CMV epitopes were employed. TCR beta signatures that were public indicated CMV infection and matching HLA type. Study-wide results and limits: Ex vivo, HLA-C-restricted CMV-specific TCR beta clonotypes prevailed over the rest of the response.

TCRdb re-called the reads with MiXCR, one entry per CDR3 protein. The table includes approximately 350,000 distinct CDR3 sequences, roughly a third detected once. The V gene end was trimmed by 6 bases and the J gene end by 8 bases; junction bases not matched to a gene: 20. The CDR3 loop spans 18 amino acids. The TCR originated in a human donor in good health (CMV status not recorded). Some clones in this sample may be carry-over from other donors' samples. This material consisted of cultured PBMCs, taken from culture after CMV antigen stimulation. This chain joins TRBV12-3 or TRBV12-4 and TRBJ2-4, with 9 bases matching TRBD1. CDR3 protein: CASSRRSGTGLLYDIQYF. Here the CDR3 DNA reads TGTGCCAGCAGCCGACGATCCGGGACAGGGCTCTTGTACGACATTCAGTACTTC.